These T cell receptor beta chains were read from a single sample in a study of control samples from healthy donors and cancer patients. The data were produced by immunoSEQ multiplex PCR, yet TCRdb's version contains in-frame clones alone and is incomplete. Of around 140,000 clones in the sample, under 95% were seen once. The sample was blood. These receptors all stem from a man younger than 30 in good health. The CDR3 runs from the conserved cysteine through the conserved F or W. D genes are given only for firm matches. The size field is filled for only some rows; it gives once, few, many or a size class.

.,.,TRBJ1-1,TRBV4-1,CASSQEGANTEAFF,TGCGCCAGCAGCCAAGAGGGGGCGAACACTGAAGCTTTCTTT
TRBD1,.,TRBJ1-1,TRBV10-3,CAISGGQVQAEAFF,TGTGCCATCAGTGGGGGACAGGTTCAAGCTGAAGCTTTCTTT
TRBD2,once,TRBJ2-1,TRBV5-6,CASSLTAGGTTQTYNEQFF,TGTGCCAGCAGCTTGACAGCGGGGGGCACGACACAGACATACAATGAGCAGTTCTTC
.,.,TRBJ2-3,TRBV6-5,CASSYSDQGPRYF,TGTGCCAGCAGTTACTCGGATCAGGGCCCCCGGTATTTT
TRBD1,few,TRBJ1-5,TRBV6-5,CASSPTGAINQPQHF,TGTGCCAGCAGTCCGACAGGGGCGATCAATCAGCCCCAGCATTTT
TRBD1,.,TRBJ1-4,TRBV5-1,CASSSGQGGEKLFF,TGCGCCAGCAGCTCCGGACAGGGCGGGGAAAAACTGTTTTTT
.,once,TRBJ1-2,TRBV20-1,CSAFTGYGYTF,TGCAGTGCTTTTACGGGCTATGGCTACACCTTC
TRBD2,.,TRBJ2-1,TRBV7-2,CASSLAGTSGTNEQFF,TGTGCCAGCAGCTTAGCCGGGACTAGCGGGACGAATGAGCAGTTCTTC
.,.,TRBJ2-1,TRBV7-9,CASSLPWDWDNEQFF,TGTGCCAGCAGCTTGCCCTGGGACTGGGACAATGAGCAGTTCTTC
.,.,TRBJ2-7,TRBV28,CASSPRDKPYEQYF,TGTGCCAGCAGTCCCCGGGACAAGCCCTACGAGCAGTACTTC
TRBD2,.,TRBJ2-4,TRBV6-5,CASRPGLVLNIQYF,TGTGCCAGCAGACCGGGACTAGTTTTGAACATTCAGTACTTC
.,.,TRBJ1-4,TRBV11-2,CASSLVWGEDEKLFF,TGTGCCAGCAGCTTAGTGTGGGGAGAGGATGAAAAACTGTTTTTT
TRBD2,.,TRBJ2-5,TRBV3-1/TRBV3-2,CASSQLASGEETQYF,TGTGCCAGCAGCCAGTTGGCTAGCGGGGAAGAGACCCAGTACTTC
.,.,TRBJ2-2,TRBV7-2,CASSLDGLAGELFF,TGTGCCAGCAGCTTGGATGGTCTGGCCGGGGAGCTGTTTTTT
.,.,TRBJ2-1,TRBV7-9,CASTHGYEQFF,TGTGCCAGCACCCATGGATATGAGCAGTTCTTC
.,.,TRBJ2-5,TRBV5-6,CASSLRETQYF,TGTGCCAGCAGCCTTCGAGAGACCCAGTACTTC
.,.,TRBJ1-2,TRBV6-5,CASSYSKSSGYGYTF,TGTGCCAGCAGTTACTCGAAGTCTTCTGGCTATGGCTACACCTTC
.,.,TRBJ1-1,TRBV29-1,CSTGTANTEAFF,TGCAGCACCGGGACGGCGAACACTGAAGCTTTCTTT
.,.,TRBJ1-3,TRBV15,CATSRDLGVGNTIYF,TGTGCCACCAGCAGAGATTTGGGAGTTGGAAACACCATATATTTT
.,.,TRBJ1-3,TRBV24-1,CATADGTSGNTIYF,TGTGCCACGGCTGACGGGACCTCTGGAAACACCATATATTTT
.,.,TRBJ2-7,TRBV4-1,CASSQDLGGEQYF,TGCGCCAGCAGCCAAGATCTAGGAGGGGAGCAGTACTTC
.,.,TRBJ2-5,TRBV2,CASNSPQQVPNWETQYF,TGTGCCAGCAACTCCCCACAACAGGTGCCGAATTGGGAGACCCAGTACTTC
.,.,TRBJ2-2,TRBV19,CASTPRRLEGLTGELFF,TGTGCCAGCACGCCCCGGCGGCTCGAAGGTCTCACCGGGGAGCTGTTTTTT
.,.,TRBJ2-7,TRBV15,CATSKGGQSYEQYF,TGTGCCACCAGCAAAGGCGGACAGAGCTACGAGCAGTACTTC
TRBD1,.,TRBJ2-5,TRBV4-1,CASGRTGGLETQYF,TGCGCCAGCGGGCGGACAGGGGGCTTGGAGACCCAGTACTTC
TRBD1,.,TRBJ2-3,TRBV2,CASSADRGSFDTQYF,TGTGCCAGCAGTGCGGACAGGGGGAGCTTCGATACGCAGTATTTT
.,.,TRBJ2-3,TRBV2,CASSEKGVGPDTQYF,TGTGCCAGCAGTGAAAAAGGGGTCGGGCCAGATACGCAGTATTTT
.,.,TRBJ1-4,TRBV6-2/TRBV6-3,CASSLLTGEKLFF,TGTGCCAGCAGCTTACTGACAGGCGAAAAACTGTTTTTT
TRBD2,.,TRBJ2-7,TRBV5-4,CASSTWTSGGYEQYF,TGTGCCAGCAGCACCTGGACTAGCGGGGGTTACGAGCAGTACTTC
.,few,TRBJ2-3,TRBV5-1,CASSQLDGGWTDTQYF,TGCGCCAGCAGCCAACTAGACGGGGGCTGGACAGATACGCAGTATTTT
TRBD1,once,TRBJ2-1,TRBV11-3,CASSPRQGLTYNEQFF,TGTGCCAGCAGCCCTAGACAGGGGTTAACCTACAATGAGCAGTTCTTC
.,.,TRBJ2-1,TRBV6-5,CASTLGPRTSEQFF,TGTGCCAGCACCCTGGGGCCCCGTACAAGTGAGCAGTTCTTC
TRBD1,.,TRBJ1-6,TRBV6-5,CATLRDRGINSPLHF,TGTGCCACCCTGAGGGACAGGGGGATTAATTCACCCCTCCACTTT
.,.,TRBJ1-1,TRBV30,CAWSVSLRSEAFF,TGTGCCTGGAGTGTTTCTTTGAGATCTGAAGCTTTCTTT
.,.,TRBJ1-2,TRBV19,CASNGGLADSGAYTF,TGTGCCAGTAACGGGGGGCTCGCCGACAGCGGAGCCTACACCTTC
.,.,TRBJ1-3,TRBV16,CASSLEGGNTIYF,TGTGCCAGCAGCCTCGAAGGTGGAAACACCATATATTTT
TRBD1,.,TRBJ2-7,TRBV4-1,CASSERQGAYYEQYF,TGCGCCAGCAGCGAAAGACAGGGGGCTTACTACGAGCAGTACTTC
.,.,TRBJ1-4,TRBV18,CASSANRALSEKLFF,TGTGCCAGCTCAGCGAACAGGGCTCTAAGTGAAAAACTGTTTTTT
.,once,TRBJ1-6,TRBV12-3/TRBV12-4,CASSLTDNSPLHF,TGTGCCAGCAGCCTGACAGATAATTCACCCCTCCACTTT
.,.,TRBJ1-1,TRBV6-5,CASRVGAMNTEAFF,TGTGCCAGCAGAGTAGGGGCAATGAACACTGAAGCTTTCTTT
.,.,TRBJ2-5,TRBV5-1,CASSREGETQYF,TGCGCCAGCAGCCGCGAGGGGGAGACCCAGTACTTC
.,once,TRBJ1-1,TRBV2,CASSEVASGNTEAFF,TGTGCCAGCAGTGAAGTCGCGTCGGGAAACACTGAAGCTTTCTTT
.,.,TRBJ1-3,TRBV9,CASSVAMTSGNTIYF,TGTGCCAGCAGCGTAGCTATGACCTCTGGAAACACCATATATTTT
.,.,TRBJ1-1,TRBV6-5,CASTFVGGNAEAFF,TGTGCCAGCACTTTCGTAGGGGGGAATGCTGAAGCTTTCTTT
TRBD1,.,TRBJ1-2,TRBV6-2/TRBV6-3,CASSPGQGSGYTF,TGTGCCAGCAGTCCCGGACAGGGCTCTGGCTACACCTTC
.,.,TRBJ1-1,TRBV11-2,CASSLEPDNKAFF,TGTGCCAGCAGCTTAGAGCCAGATAATAAAGCTTTCTTT
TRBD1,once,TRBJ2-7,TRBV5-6,CASSPTGGAYEQYF,TGTGCCAGCAGCCCGACAGGGGGGGCCTACGAGCAGTACTTC